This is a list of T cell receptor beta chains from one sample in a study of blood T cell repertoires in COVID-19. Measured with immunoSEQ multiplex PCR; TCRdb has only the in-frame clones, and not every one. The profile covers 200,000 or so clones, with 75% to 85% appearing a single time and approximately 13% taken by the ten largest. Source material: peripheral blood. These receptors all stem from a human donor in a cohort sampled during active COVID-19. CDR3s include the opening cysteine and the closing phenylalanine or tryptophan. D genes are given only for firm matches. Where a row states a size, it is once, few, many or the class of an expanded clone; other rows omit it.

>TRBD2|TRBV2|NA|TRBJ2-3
CASSLVGGDTDTQYF
TGTGCCAGCAGTCTGGTGGGAGGGGACACAGATACGCAGTATTTT
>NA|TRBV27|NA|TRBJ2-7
CASSPYTVRAVIGSYEQYF
TGTGCCAGCAGTCCCTACACAGTGCGGGCGGTGATAGGCTCCTACGAGCAGTACTTC
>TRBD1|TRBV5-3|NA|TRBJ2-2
CARSLLVQGDPGELFF
TGTGCCAGAAGCTTGTTGGTACAGGGGGACCCCGGGGAGCTGTTTTTT
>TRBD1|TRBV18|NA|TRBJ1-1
CASSQGQGGTEAFF
TGTGCCAGCTCACAGGGACAGGGAGGCACTGAAGCTTTCTTT
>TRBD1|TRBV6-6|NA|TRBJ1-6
CASSYSGQSYNSPLHF
TGTGCCAGCAGTTACTCGGGACAGTCCTATAATTCACCCCTCCACTTT
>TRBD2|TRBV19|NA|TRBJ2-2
CASSSGSVITGELFF
TGTGCCAGTAGTAGCGGGAGTGTTATCACCGGGGAGCTGTTTTTT
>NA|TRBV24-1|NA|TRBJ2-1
CATSDLADFNSYNEQFF
TGTGCCACCAGTGACTTAGCGGACTTTAACTCCTACAATGAGCAGTTCTTC
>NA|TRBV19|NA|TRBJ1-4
CASSYSDRIYEKLFF
TGTGCCAGTAGTTACAGCGACAGAATTTACGAAAAACTGTTTTTT
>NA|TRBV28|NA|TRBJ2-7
CASSFPSEVVKGYEQYF
TGTGCCAGCAGTTTTCCTAGCGAGGTTGTTAAGGGCTACGAGCAGTACTTC
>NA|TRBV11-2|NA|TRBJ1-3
CASSRGVSGNTIYF
TGTGCCAGCAGCCGGGGAGTCTCTGGAAACACCATATATTTT
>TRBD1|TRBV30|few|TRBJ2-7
CAWTTGTRSEQYF
TGTGCCTGGACGACAGGGACCAGGTCCGAGCAGTACTTC
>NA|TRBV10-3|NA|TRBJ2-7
CAISESVGTKNEQYF
TGTGCCATCAGTGAGTCTGTGGGGACAAAAAACGAGCAGTACTTC
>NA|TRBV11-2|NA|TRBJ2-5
CASSLFGLQETQYF
TGTGCCAGCAGCTTATTCGGTCTTCAAGAGACCCAGTACTTC
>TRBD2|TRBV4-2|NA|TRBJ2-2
CASTRLAANTGELFF
TGTGCCAGCACGCGACTAGCGGCCAACACCGGGGAGCTGTTTTTT
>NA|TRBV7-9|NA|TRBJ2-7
CASSLRGAGEQYF
TGTGCCAGCAGCTTACGGGGGGCAGGCGAGCAGTACTTC
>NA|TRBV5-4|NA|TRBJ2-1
CASSLVGRASYNEQFF
TGTGCCAGCAGCTTGGTAGGCAGGGCGTCCTACAATGAGCAGTTCTTC
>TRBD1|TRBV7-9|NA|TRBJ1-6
CASSETGGANSPLHF
TGTGCCAGCAGCGAGACAGGGGGCGCTAATTCACCCCTCCACTTT
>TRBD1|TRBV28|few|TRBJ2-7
CASSPTTGVLGEQYF
TGTGCCAGCAGTCCCACGACAGGGGTGTTAGGCGAGCAGTACTTC
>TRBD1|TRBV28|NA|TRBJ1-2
CASSLSTGGGYGYTF
TGTGCCAGCAGTTTATCGACAGGGGGGGGCTATGGCTACACCTTC
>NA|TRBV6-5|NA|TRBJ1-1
CASRLAVNTEAFF
TGTGCCAGCAGATTGGCAGTCAACACTGAAGCTTTCTTT
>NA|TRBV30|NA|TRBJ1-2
CAWSMTGPPNYGYTF
TGTGCCTGGAGTATGACAGGTCCCCCTAACTATGGCTACACCTTC
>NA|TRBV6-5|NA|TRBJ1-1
CASREGLGGIEAFF
TGTGCCAGCAGGGAGGGTTTGGGGGGGATTGAAGCTTTCTTT
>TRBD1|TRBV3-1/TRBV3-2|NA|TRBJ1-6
CASSQFMTGVNSPLHF
TGTGCCAGCAGCCAATTTATGACAGGGGTGAATTCACCCCTCCACTTT
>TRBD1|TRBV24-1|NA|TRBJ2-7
CATSDPQGQNYEQYF
TGTGCCACCAGTGATCCACAGGGACAGAACTACGAGCAGTACTTC
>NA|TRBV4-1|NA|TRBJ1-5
CASSQGHNSNQPQHF
TGCGCCAGCAGCCAGGGACATAATAGCAATCAGCCCCAGCATTTT
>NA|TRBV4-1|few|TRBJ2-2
CASSQDASGELFF
TGCGCCAGCAGCCAAGATGCGAGCGGGGAGCTGTTTTTT
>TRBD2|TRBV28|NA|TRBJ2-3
CASSFGGRAADTQYF
TGTGCCAGCAGTTTTGGCGGGAGGGCCGCAGATACGCAGTATTTT
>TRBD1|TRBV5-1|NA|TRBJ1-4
CASSPEGATNEKLFF
TGCGCCAGCAGCCCGGAGGGGGCGACTAATGAAAAACTGTTTTTT